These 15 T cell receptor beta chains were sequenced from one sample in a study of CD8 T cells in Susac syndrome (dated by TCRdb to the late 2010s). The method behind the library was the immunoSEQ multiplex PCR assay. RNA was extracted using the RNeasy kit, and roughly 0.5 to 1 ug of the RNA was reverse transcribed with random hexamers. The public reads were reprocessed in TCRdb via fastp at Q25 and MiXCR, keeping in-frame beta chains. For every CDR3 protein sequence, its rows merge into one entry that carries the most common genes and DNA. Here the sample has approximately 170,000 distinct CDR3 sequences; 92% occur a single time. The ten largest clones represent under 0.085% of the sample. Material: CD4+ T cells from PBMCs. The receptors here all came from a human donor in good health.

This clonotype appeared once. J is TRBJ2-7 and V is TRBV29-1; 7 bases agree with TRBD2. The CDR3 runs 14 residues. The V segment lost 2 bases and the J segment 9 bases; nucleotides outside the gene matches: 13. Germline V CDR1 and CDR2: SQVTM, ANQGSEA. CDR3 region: CSVEIPGGRGVQYF. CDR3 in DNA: TGCAGCGTTGAAATACCAGGAGGGAGGGGTGTGCAGTACTTC.

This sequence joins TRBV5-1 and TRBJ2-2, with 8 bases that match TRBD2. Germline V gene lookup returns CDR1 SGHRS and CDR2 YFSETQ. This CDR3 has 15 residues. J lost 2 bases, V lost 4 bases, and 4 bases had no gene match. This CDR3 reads CASSSGLANTGELFF. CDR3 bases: TGCGCCAGCAGCAGTGGACTAGCCAACACCGGGGAGCTGTTTTTT.

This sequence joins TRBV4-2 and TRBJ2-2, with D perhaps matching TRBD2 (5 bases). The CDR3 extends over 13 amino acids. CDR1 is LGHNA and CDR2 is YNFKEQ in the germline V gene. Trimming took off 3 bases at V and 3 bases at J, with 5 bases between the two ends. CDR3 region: CASSQDYTGELFF. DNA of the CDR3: TGTGCCAGCAGCCAGGACTACACCGGGGAGCTGTTTTTT.

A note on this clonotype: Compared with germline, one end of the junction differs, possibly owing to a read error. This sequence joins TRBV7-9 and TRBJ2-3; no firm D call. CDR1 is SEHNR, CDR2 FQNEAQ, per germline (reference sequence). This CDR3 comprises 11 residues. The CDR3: CTSSSANTQYF. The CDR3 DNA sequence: TGTACCAGCAGCTCCGCGAATACGCAGTATTTT.

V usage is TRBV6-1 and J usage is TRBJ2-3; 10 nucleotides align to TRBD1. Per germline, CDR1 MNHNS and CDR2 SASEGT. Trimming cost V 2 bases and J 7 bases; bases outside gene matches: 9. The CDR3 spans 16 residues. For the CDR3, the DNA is TGTGCCAGCAGTGAAACAGACAGGGGGCGCAGAAATACGCAGTATTTT. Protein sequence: CASSETDRGRRNTQYF.

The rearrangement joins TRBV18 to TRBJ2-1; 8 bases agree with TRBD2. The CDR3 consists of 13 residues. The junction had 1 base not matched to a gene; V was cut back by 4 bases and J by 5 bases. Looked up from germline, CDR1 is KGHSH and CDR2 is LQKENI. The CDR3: CASSQGLDNEQFF. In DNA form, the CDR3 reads TGTGCCAGCTCACAGGGACTAGACAATGAGCAGTTCTTC.

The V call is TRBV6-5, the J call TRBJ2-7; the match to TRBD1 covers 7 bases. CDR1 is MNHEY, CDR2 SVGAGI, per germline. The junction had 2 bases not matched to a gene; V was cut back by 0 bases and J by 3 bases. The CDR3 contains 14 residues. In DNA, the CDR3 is TGTGCCAGCAGTTACTCGAGGGACAGCTACGAGCAGTACTTC. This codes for CASSYSRDSYEQYF.

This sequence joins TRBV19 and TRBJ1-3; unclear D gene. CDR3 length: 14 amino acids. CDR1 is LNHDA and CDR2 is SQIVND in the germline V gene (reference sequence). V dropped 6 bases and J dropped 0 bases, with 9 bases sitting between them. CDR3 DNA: TGTGCCAGTAGGAGAGTTGCCTCTGGAAACACCATATATTTT. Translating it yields CASRRVASGNTIYF.

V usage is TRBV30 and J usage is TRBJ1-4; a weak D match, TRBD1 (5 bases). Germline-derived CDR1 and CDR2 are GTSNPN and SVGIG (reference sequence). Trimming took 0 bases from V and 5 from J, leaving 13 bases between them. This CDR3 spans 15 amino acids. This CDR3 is CAWSVPGTQNEKLFF. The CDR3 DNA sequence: TGTGCCTGGAGTGTACCCGGGACGCAGAATGAAAAACTGTTTTTT.

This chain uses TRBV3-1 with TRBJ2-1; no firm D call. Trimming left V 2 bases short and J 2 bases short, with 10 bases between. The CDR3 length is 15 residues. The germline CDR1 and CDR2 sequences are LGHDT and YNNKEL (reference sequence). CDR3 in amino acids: CASSQQSATYNEQFF. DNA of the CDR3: TGTGCCAGCAGCCAACAAAGCGCAACCTACAATGAGCAGTTCTTC.

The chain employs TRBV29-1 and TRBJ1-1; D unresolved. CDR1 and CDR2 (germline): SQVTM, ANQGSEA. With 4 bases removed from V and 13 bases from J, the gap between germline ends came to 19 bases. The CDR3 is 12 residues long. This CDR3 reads CSVGHEGSQVFF. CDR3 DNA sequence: TGCAGCGTTGGCCATGAAGGGTCTCAGGTTTTCTTT.

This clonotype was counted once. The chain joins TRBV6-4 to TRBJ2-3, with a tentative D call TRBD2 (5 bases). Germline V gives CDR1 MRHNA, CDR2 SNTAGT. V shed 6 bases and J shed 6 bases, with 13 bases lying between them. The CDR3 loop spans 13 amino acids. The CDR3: CASSREGRDTQYF. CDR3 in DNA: TGTGCCAGCAGCCGTGAGGGCCGCGATACGCAGTATTTT.

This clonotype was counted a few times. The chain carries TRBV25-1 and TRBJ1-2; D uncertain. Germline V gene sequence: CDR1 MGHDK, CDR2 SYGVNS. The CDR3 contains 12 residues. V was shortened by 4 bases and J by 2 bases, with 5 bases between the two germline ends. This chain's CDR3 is CASSVGNYGYTF. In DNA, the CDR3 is TGTGCCAGCAGTGTAGGCAACTATGGCTACACCTTC.

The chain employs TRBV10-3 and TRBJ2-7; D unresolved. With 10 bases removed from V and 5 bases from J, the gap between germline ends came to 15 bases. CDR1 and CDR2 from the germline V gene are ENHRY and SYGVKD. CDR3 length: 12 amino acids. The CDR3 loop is CATRSAAHEQYF. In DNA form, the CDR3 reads TGTGCCACCCGGAGCGCGGCCCACGAGCAGTACTTC.

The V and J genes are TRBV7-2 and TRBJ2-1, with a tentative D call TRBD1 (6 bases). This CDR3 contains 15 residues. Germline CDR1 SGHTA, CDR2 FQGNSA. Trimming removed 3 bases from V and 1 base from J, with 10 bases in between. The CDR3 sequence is CASSFPTGSYNEQFF. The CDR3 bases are TGTGCCAGCAGCTTTCCAACAGGGTCCTACAATGAGCAGTTCTTC.